The clone carrying this T cell receptor beta chain has a count of ten or more. What it binds is not known. This record comes from a study of T cell repertoires in cytomegalovirus infection. The study's findings and limits: Dominating the ex vivo response were TCR beta clonotypes that were CMV-specific and HLA-C-restricted.

This CDR3 region has 15 residues. V dropped 5 bases and J dropped 7 bases, with 21 bases sitting between them. Per germline, CDR1 MNHNS and CDR2 SASEGT. TCRdb ran MiXCR on the reads and lists one entry per CDR3 protein. The sample holds around 440,000 distinct CDR3 sequences, 11% seen once. The chain combines TRBV6-1 with TRBJ2-7; weak D call: TRBD2 (5 bases). The TCR sequence derives from a human donor in good health (CMV status not recorded). Some clones in this sample may be carry-over from other donors' samples. Sequencing used PBMCs. DNA of the CDR3: TGTGCCAGCAGTTCAGAGGCGGGCCCCTCTAGAGAGCAGTACTTC. It yields the protein CASSSEAGPSREQYF.